This T cell receptor (beta chain) was captured in a study of stem cell transplantation in POMP-related autoinflammatory disease. In the study overall: Defective thymoproteasomes were hypothesized to impair CD8+ T-cell positive selection.

Assay: immunoSEQ multiplex PCR; the TCRdb copy retains only in-frame clones and omits some. The repertoire holds roughly 6,900 clones, with less than 90% as singletons. Details on this clone: The antigen remains unidentified.

Trimming at V came to 7 bases and at J to 8 bases, leaving 11 bases not matched to a gene. CDR1 SNHLY and CDR2 FYNNEI come from the germline V gene. This CDR3 contains 15 residues. The study's findings and limits: A trend toward lower repertoire diversity and greater clonality appeared in every analyzed T-cell subset of PRAID patients. Patients with PRAID showed a restricted number of unique TRB V-J gene pairings.

Sequenced material: a CXCR5-defined cell subset from PBMCs. The receptor's source is a human donor in good health. The J gene is TRBJ1-4, the V gene TRBV2; 9 bases are a match to TRBD1. The CDR3 reads CASNAWGQGGEKLFF. The CDR3, as DNA: TGTGCCAGCAATGCATGGGGACAGGGAGGCGAAAAACTGTTTTTT.